What follows are 31 T cell receptor beta chains derived from one specimen sequenced in a study of T-cell reconstitution after alpha-beta-depleted transplantation in children. Unique molecular identifiers were incorporated when the TCRbeta library was constructed. TCRdb redid the calling of the PCR reads with MiXCR, one entry per CDR3 protein. The sample lists under 300,000 distinct CDR3 sequences; around a tenth were seen once. Sequences were derived from peripheral blood, sampled 180 days after TCRalphabeta/CD19-depleted stem cell transplant. The receptors stem from a male patient aged 2-10 years who had a stem cell transplant for chronic granulomatous disease, so the T cells may come from the graft donor.

As for this clonotype: This could be a read error, since a much larger clone is one nucleotide away. This chain joins TRBV15 and TRBJ2-1, with D uncertain. The CDR3 contains 16 residues. Trimming took off 0 bases at V and 4 bases at J, with 13 bases between the two ends. Per the germline V gene, CDR1 is LNHNV and CDR2 is YYDKDF (reference sequence). The CDR3 bases are TGTGCCACCAGCAGAGATTGGGCAGCATCGTACAATGAGCAGTTCTTC. It specifies CATSRDWAASYNEQFF.

This clonotype was picked up many times. V usage is TRBV20-1 and J usage is TRBJ1-1; no reliable D call. The CDR3 sequence is 12 residues long. V dropped 4 bases and J dropped 4 bases, with 10 bases sitting between them. Germline assignment: CDR1 DFQATT and CDR2 SNEGSKA (reference sequence). CDR3 in amino acids: CSAIGEFTEAFF. DNA of the CDR3: TGCAGTGCTATTGGCGAGTTCACTGAAGCTTTCTTT.

This clonotype has ten or more counts. The rearrangement uses TRBV24-1 and TRBJ2-4; D call uncertain. Germline V gene sequence: CDR1 KGHDR, CDR2 SFDVKD. The CDR3 has 14 amino acids. The V end was cut by 7 bases, the J end by 1 base, with 10 bases between. The CDR3 loop is CATRRSWAKNIQYF. The CDR3 coding sequence is TGTGCCACCAGGAGGTCCTGGGCCAAAAACATTCAGTACTTC.

This CDR3 is CASSHDTGGGGPDTQYF. As DNA, the CDR3 is TGTGCCAGCAGCCATGATACAGGGGGAGGGGGGCCAGATACGCAGTATTTT. The rearrangement uses TRBV4-2 and TRBJ2-3, with TRBD1 as a possible D gene (8 bases). The CDR3 covers 17 residues. Looked up from germline, CDR1 is LGHNA and CDR2 is YNFKEQ. The V gene lost 3 bases and the J gene lost 4 bases, with 20 bases spanning the gap.

This clonotype was seen ten or more times. The CDR3 DNA reads as TGTGCCAGCGAACCCGATGGCGGGGGTACCGGGGAGCTGTTTTTT. This sequence encodes CASEPDGGGTGELFF. The chain recombines TRBV3-1 with TRBJ2-2; 7 nucleotides align to TRBD2. The CDR3 contains 15 residues. Trimming took 8 bases from V and 5 from J; bases not matched to a gene: 11. From germline, CDR1 is LGHDT and CDR2 YNNKEL (reference sequence).

The chain is built from TRBV27 and TRBJ2-2; D may match TRBD1 or TRBD2 (5 bases each). V was trimmed by 4 bases and J by 8 bases, leaving 14 bases between them. Germline CDR1 reads MNHEY; CDR2 reads SMNVEV (reference sequence). CDR3 length equals 14 residues. CDR3 residues: CASSSGTVAGELFF. The CDR3 bases are TGTGCCAGCAGTTCCGGGACCGTCGCTGGGGAGCTGTTTTTT.

The rearrangement uses TRBV4-2 and TRBJ2-1; D is ambiguous. The germline CDR1 and CDR2 sequences are LGHNA and YNFKEQ. Trimming shortened V by 5 bases and J by 7 bases, and 6 bases separated the two germline ends. CDR3 length: 11 residues. CDR3 in DNA: TGTGCCAGCAGCTGGGTGAATGAGCAGTTCTTC. It yields the protein CASSWVNEQFF.

This clonotype was counted many times. The chain recombines TRBV27 with TRBJ2-1; tentatively, D is TRBD1 or TRBD2 (5 bases each). V was shortened by 0 bases and J by 0 bases, with 12 bases between the two germline ends. The CDR3 is 17 amino acids. CDR1 MNHEY and CDR2 SMNVEV come from the germline V gene (reference sequence). The DNA for the CDR3 is TGTGCCAGCAGTTTATCTCGGGACCAGCCCTCCTACAATGAGCAGTTCTTC. Protein sequence: CASSLSRDQPSYNEQFF.

This clonotype was observed at least ten times. V gene TRBV15 combines with J gene TRBJ1-1; 7 bases are shared with TRBD1. The V segment lost 3 bases and the J segment 3 bases; nucleotides outside the gene matches: 7. The CDR3 totals 15 residues. Germline V gene sequence: CDR1 LNHNV, CDR2 YYDKDF (reference sequence). This chain's CDR3 is CATSRETGLDTEAFF. The CDR3 nucleotides read TGTGCCACCAGCAGGGAGACAGGGTTGGACACTGAAGCTTTCTTT.

This clonotype was found many times. J is TRBJ2-5 and V is TRBV5-1, with 9 bases aligning to TRBD1. V shed 3 bases and J 2 bases; nucleotides not matched to a gene: 5. The CDR3 spans 15 residues. CDR1 and CDR2 (germline): SGHRS, YFSETQ. CDR3 in DNA: TGCGCCAGCAGCTCCGGGACAGGGCCTCAAGAGACCCAGTACTTC. The encoded protein is CASSSGTGPQETQYF.

This clonotype was detected many times. This chain links TRBV10-1 with TRBJ1-2; 8 nucleotides align to TRBD1. Germline CDR1 reads WNHNN; CDR2 reads SYGVQD (reference sequence). V shed 5 bases and J 7 bases; nucleotides not matched to a gene: 9. This CDR3 region has 14 residues. CDR3 sequence: CASSPGQGRSGYTF. For the CDR3, the DNA is TGCGCCAGCAGTCCCGGACAGGGAAGAAGTGGCTACACCTTC.

This clonotype was found a few times. The chain is built from TRBV27 and TRBJ2-7; the D is unclear. CDR1 MNHEY and CDR2 SMNVEV come from the germline V gene (reference sequence). V was clipped by 1 base and J by 0 bases, with 4 bases between them. The CDR3 is made up of 13 amino acids. CDR3 loop: CASSLYPSYEQYF. Written as DNA, the CDR3 is TGTGCCAGCAGTTTATACCCCTCCTACGAGCAGTACTTC.

This clonotype was counted many times. The chain combines TRBV6-5 with TRBJ2-2; D might be TRBD1 or TRBD2, each matching 5 bases. The germline gives CDR1 MNHEY, CDR2 SVGAGI. The V end was cut by 0 bases, the J end by 2 bases, with 7 bases between. The CDR3 is 15 amino acids. Here the CDR3 DNA reads TGTGCCAGCAGTTACTCGGGACCTAACACCGGGGAGCTGTTTTTT. It encodes CASSYSGPNTGELFF.

In its sample, this clonotype was seen many times. The chain links TRBV20-1 to TRBJ2-1, with D tentatively TRBD2 (5 bases). Germline-derived CDR1 and CDR2 are DFQATT and SNEGSKA (reference sequence). The CDR3 extends over 15 amino acids. V lost 6 bases and J lost 0, with 15 bases in between. The CDR3 region has the DNA TGCAGTGCCTTTAGCGTCCTAAGCTCCTACAATGAGCAGTTCTTC. This encodes CSAFSVLSSYNEQFF.

This clonotype has at least ten counts. CDR3 coding DNA: TGTGCCAGCAGCGCCAGGGGGACACCCTACGAGCAGTACTTC. Amino acid sequence: CASSARGTPYEQYF. The chain has TRBV9 and TRBJ2-7; 7 nucleotides agree with TRBD1. V lost 3 bases to trimming and J lost 2 bases; unmatched junction nucleotides: 5. In germline, CDR1 is SGDLS, CDR2 YYNGEE. The CDR3 loop spans 14 amino acids.

This clonotype has ten or more counts. J is TRBJ2-2 and V is TRBV11-3; D ambiguous. There are 14 residues in the CDR3. In germline, CDR1 is SGHNT, CDR2 YENEEA. Trimming removed 0 bases at V and 5 bases at J, with 7 bases between. The CDR3 is CASSLEGWTGELFF. CDR3 bases: TGTGCCAGCAGCTTAGAGGGGTGGACCGGGGAGCTGTTTTTT.

This clonotype was recorded many times. This chain connects TRBV28 to TRBJ1-1; D is perhaps TRBD1 (6 bases). Trimming cost V 8 bases and J 7 bases, with 11 bases left between them. The length of the CDR3 is 11 residues. Germline loops: CDR1 MDHEN, CDR2 SYDVKM. CDR3 in DNA: TGTGCCAGCTGCAGGGGCAGTGAAGCTTTCTTT. Translated: CASCRGSEAFF.

This clonotype was seen repeatedly, ten times or more. The chain employs TRBV5-5 and TRBJ1-4; 7 nucleotides match TRBD1. The trim removed 4 bases at V and 5 bases at J, leaving 5 bases unmatched. CDR1 and CDR2 from the germline V gene are SGHKS and YYEKEE (reference sequence). This CDR3 contains 14 residues. In DNA, the CDR3 is TGTGCCAGCAGCACATACAGGGGAAATGAAAAACTGTTTTTT. This translates into CASSTYRGNEKLFF.

This clonotype was counted ten times or more. This sequence joins TRBV12-3 or TRBV12-4 and TRBJ2-7; TRBD2 aligns across 9 bases. The length of the CDR3 is 14 residues. Trimming at V came to 8 bases and at J to 3 bases, leaving 8 bases not matched to a gene. In nucleotides, the CDR3 is TGTGCCAGCGGGACGGCGGGAGGGATCTACGAGCAGTACTTC. Protein sequence: CASGTAGGIYEQYF.

A note on this clonotype: A much larger clone sits a single nucleotide away, making a read error possible. This chain uses TRBV20-1 with TRBJ2-1; D is perhaps TRBD2 (5 bases). The germline CDR1 and CDR2 sequences are DFQATT and SNEGSKA (reference sequence). CDR3 length equals 13 residues. CDR3 protein: CSAHRITRNAQFF. CDR3 in DNA: TGCAGTGCTCACCGGATAACTAGGAATGCGCAGTTCTTC.

This clonotype was recorded many times. The genes are TRBV18 and TRBJ1-1; D call uncertain. The germline gives CDR1 KGHSH, CDR2 LQKENI. This CDR3 has 14 residues. Trimming left V 0 bases short and J 7 bases short, with 12 bases between. CDR3 protein: CASSPPGRLHEAFF. The CDR3 coding sequence is TGTGCCAGCTCACCACCCGGAAGGTTACATGAAGCTTTCTTT.

This clonotype was seen at least ten times. The chain has TRBV28 and TRBJ1-1; perhaps TRBD1 as D (5 bases). Germline assignment: CDR1 MDHEN and CDR2 SYDVKM. Trimming cost V 1 base and J 0 bases, with 9 bases left between them. The CDR3 spans 15 residues. The CDR3 coding sequence is TGTGCCAGCAGTTTATTAGGGACCATGAACACTGAAGCTTTCTTT. It is translated as CASSLLGTMNTEAFF.

This clonotype was picked up many times. The chain couples TRBV7-3 to TRBJ1-3; 7 positions match TRBD1. This CDR3 comprises 14 residues. V trimming: 5 bases; J trimming: 4 bases; junction bases outside the gene matches: 5. Germline V lookup: CDR1 SGHTA, CDR2 FQGTGA. Here the CDR3 reads CASSPTGVGNTIYF. As DNA, the CDR3 is TGTGCCAGCAGCCCCACAGGGGTCGGAAACACCATATATTTT. Filled out from reference TRBV7-3 and TRBJ1-3, the complete variable domain reads GAGVSQTPSNKVTEKGKYVELRCDPISGHTALYWYRQSLGQGPEFLIYFQGTGAADDSGLPNDRFFAVRPEGSVSTLKIQRTERGDSAVYLCASSPTGVGNTIYFGEGSWLTVV.

This clonotype was found a few times. The chain employs TRBV29-1 and TRBJ2-3; no clear D gene. The V gene lost 3 bases and the J gene lost 0 bases, with 4 bases spanning the gap. CDR1 and CDR2 (germline): SQVTM, ANQGSEA. The CDR3 is 12 residues long. DNA for the CDR3: TGCAGCGTTGATGCTAGCACAGATACGCAGTATTTT. It encodes CSVDASTDTQYF.

Only one count was recorded for this clonotype. A much bigger clone sits one base away, suggesting this may be a read error. The chain couples TRBV18 to TRBJ2-7; TRBD1 aligns across 7 bases. The V gene's germline CDR1 is KGHSH and CDR2 LQKENI. This CDR3 is built from 14 residues. CDR3 residues: CASSPWDSSYEPYF. The CDR3 nucleotides read TGTGCCAGCTCACCCTGGGACAGTTCCTACGAGCCGTACTTC.

This clonotype was counted at least ten times. This chain links TRBV20-1 with TRBJ1-5; 7 bases agree with TRBD1. Germline assignment: CDR1 DFQATT and CDR2 SNEGSKA (reference sequence). V shed 3 bases and J 3 bases; nucleotides not matched to a gene: 14. CDR3 length: 17 residues. DNA for the CDR3: TGCAGTGCTAGCATTGTAAAGGGGGCTGTTAACAATCAGCCCCAGCATTTT. Protein product: CSASIVKGAVNNQPQHF.

This clonotype was recorded many times. The chain recombines TRBV18 with TRBJ2-7; no firm D call. The V and J ends lost 0 bases and 0 bases respectively, with 12 bases between them. Germline V gives CDR1 KGHSH, CDR2 LQKENI. The length of the CDR3 is 16 residues. The CDR3 spells CASSPPNGRNSYEQYF. The CDR3 bases are TGTGCCAGCTCACCACCGAATGGACGGAACTCCTACGAGCAGTACTTC.

This clonotype was counted at least ten times. In DNA form, the CDR3 reads TGTGCCACCAGTGACAGTACTGACCCCCGCGGCGAGCAGTACTTC. Protein: CATSDSTDPRGEQYF. V is TRBV24-1 and J is TRBJ2-7, with D unclear. CDR1 and CDR2 (germline): KGHDR, SFDVKD. Trimming removed 4 bases from V and 6 bases from J, with 18 bases in between. This CDR3 spans 15 amino acids.

This clonotype appeared many times. The rearrangement joins TRBV4-2 to TRBJ1-2; 7 nucleotides match TRBD1. CDR3 size: 16 residues. The V and J ends lost 0 bases and 5 bases, in that order; junction bases with no gene match: 9. From germline, CDR1 is LGHNA and CDR2 YNFKEQ. CDR3 residues: CASSQDLRTGVYGYTF. The CDR3 DNA follows: TGTGCCAGCAGCCAAGATCTTCGCACAGGGGTTTATGGCTACACCTTC.

There are many counts of this clonotype. V usage is TRBV20-1 and J usage is TRBJ2-7; D is perhaps TRBD2 (5 bases). V was cut by 6 bases and J by 3 bases, with 24 bases left in between. The CDR3 consists of 16 residues. Per the germline V gene, CDR1 is DFQATT and CDR2 is SNEGSKA (reference sequence). CDR3 nucleotide sequence: TGCAGTGCCCCAAGCGAAACTAGTCCCATCCACTACGAGCAGTACTTC. Its translation: CSAPSETSPIHYEQYF.

This clonotype occurred many times. The genes are TRBV20-1 and TRBJ1-1; TRBD1 matches 8 bases. Per germline, CDR1 DFQATT and CDR2 SNEGSKA (reference sequence). V lost 0 bases and J lost 7; bases outside the gene matches: 1. The CDR3 contains 12 residues. The CDR3 sequence: CSARETGDEAFF. The CDR3 nucleotides read TGCAGTGCTAGAGAGACAGGGGATGAAGCTTTCTTT.